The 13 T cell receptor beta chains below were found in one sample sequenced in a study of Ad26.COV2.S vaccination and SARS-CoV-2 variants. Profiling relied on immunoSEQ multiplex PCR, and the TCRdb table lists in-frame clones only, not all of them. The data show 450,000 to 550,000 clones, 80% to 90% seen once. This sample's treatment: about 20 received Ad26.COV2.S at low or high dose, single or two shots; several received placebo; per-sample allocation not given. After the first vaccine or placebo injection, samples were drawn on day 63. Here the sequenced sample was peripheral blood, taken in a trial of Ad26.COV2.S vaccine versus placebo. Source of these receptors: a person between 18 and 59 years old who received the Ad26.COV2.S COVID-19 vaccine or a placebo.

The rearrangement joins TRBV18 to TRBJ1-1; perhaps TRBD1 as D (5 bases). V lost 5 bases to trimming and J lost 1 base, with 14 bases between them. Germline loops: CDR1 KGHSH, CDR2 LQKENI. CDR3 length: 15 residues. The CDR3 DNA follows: TGTGCCAGCTCATCTCCCTCGCAGGGGAACACTGAAGCTTTCTTT. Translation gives CASSSPSQGNTEAFF.

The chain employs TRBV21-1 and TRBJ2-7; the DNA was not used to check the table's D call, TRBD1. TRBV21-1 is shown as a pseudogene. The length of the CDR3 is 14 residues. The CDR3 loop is CASTAKVGDDGQYF. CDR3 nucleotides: TGTGCCAGCACCGCAAAGGTAGGGGATGACGGGCAGTACTTC.

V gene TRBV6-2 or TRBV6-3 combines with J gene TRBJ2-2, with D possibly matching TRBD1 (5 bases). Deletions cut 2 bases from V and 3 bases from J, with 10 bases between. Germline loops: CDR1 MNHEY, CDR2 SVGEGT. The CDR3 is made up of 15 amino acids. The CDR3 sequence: CASSYGRAYTGELFF. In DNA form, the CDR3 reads TGTGCCAGCAGTTACGGCAGGGCATACACCGGGGAGCTGTTTTTT.

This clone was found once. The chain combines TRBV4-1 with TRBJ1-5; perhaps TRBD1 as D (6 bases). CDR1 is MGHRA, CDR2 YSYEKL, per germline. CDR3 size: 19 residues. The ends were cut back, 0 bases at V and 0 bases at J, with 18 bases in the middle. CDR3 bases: TGCGCCAGCAGCCAAGAGTACACAGGGAGTAGCGATAGCAATCAGCCCCAGCATTTT. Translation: CASSQEYTGSSDSNQPQHF.

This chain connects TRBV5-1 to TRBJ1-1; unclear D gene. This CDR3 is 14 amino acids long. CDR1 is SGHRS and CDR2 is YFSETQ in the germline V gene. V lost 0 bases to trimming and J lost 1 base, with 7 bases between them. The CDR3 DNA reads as TGCGCCAGCAGCTTGGTTTCGCCGAACACTGAAGCTTTCTTT. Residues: CASSLVSPNTEAFF.

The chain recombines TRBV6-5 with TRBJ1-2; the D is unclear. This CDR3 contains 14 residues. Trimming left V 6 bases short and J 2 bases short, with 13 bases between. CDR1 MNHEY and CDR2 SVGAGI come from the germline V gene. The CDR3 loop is CASRDPGKNYGYTF. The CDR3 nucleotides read TGTGCCAGCAGGGATCCCGGGAAAAACTATGGCTACACCTTC.

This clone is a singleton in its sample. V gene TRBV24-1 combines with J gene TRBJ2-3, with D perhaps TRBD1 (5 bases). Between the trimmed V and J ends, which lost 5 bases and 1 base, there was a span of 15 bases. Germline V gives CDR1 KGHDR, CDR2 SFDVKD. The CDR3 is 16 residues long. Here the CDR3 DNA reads TGTGCCACCAGTGGAGGTCAGGGATTAGGCACAGATACGCAGTATTTT. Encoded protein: CATSGGQGLGTDTQYF.

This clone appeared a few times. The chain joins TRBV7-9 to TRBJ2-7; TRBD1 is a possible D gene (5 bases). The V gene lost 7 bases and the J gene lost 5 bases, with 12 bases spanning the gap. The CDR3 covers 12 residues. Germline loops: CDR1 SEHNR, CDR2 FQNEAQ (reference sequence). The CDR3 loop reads CASTAIRDEQYF. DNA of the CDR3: TGTGCCAGCACCGCAATCAGGGACGAGCAGTACTTC. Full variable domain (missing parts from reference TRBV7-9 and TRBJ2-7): DTGVSQNPRHKITKRGQNVTFRCDPISEHNRLYWYRQTLGQGPEFLTYFQNEAQLEKSRLLSDRFSAERPKGSFSTLEIQRTEQGDSAMYLCASTAIRDEQYFGPGTRLTVT.

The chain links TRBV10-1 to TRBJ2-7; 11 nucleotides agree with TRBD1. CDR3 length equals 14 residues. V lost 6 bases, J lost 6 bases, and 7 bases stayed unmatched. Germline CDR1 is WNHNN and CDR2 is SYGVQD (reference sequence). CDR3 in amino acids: CASSGGQGVAEQYF. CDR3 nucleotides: TGCGCCAGCAGCGGGGGACAGGGGGTCGCCGAGCAGTACTTC.

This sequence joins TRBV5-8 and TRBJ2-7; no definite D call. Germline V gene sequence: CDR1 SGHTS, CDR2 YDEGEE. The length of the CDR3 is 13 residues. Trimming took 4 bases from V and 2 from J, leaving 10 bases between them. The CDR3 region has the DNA TGTGCCAGCAGCACGGACGCGCCCTACGAGCAGTACTTC. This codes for CASSTDAPYEQYF.

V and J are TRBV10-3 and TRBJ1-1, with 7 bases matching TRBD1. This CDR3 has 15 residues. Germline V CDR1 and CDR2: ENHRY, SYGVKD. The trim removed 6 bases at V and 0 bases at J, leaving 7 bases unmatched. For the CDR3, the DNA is TGTGCCATCAGCCCCGGACAGGCTATGAACACTGAAGCTTTCTTT. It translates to CAISPGQAMNTEAFF.

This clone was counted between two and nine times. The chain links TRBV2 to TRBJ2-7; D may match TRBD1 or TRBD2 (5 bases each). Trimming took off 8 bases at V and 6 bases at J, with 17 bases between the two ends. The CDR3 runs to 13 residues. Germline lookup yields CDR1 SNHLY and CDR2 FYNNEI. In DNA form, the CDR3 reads TGTGCCAGCGGTCGGGGCGAATACGGCGAGCAGTACTTC. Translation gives CASGRGEYGEQYF.

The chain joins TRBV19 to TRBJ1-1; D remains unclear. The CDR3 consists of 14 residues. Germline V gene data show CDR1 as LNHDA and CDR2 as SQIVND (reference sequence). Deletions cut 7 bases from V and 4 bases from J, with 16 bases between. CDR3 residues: CASTKEGFFTEAFF. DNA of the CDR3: TGTGCCAGTACCAAGGAGGGATTTTTCACTGAAGCTTTCTTT.